This is a list of T cell receptor beta chains from one sample in a study of blood T cell repertoires in COVID-19. Clones were sequenced by immunoSEQ multiplex PCR, and TCRdb holds only the in-frame ones, with some missing. The repertoire holds under 300,000 clones, 70% to 90% seen once, with 2.5% in the top ten. The sample consisted of PBMCs or T cells enriched from blood (not recorded which). All receptors come from a woman aged 40-49 years with acute COVID-19. Both conserved end residues are part of each CDR3. Each record gives: J gene, V gene, CDR3 protein.

TRBJ2-1 | TRBV24-1 | CATSPPGGDEQFF
TRBJ1-1 | TRBV19 | CASNQLLRGNTEAFF
TRBJ1-1 | TRBV19 | CASSLPGNTEAFF
TRBJ1-1 | TRBV7-9 | CASTTFTQGDTEAFF
TRBJ2-5 | TRBV5-1 | CATWTGGLGETQYF
TRBJ2-7 | TRBV7-9 | CASSSGGMREQYF
TRBJ1-1 | TRBV10-1 | CASSDGQGYGTEAFF
TRBJ2-1 | TRBV7-9 | CASSLERDKQFF
TRBJ2-1 | TRBV7-2 | CASSLSGSGTYNEQFF
TRBJ1-2 | TRBV7-9 | CASSFYRTGTNYGYTF
TRBJ1-1 | TRBV3-1/TRBV3-2 | CASSQVTAAARGAFF
TRBJ2-1 | TRBV7-7 | CASSLDGKNNEQFF
TRBJ2-2 | TRBV27 | CASSSSGRFTGELFF
TRBJ1-1 | TRBV4-1 | CASSQDQGQGINTEAFF
TRBJ1-1 | TRBV7-6 | CASSKNEGARTEAFF
TRBJ1-2 | TRBV27 | CASSTDRERRGRGYTF
TRBJ2-2 | TRBV14 | CASSQDRLAGVTGELFF
TRBJ2-3 | TRBV30 | CAWSVRRADTQYF
TRBJ1-6 | TRBV30 | CAWSGGGHSPLHF
TRBJ1-1 | TRBV6-1 | CASSEGSSSTEAFF
TRBJ1-6 | TRBV12-3/TRBV12-4 | CASSGRGNSPLHF
TRBJ2-1 | TRBV7-9 | CASSTLHKGNEQFF
TRBJ1-2 | TRBV11-3 | CASSPRDSHHGYTF
TRBJ1-5 | TRBV7-8 | CASSLALRDQPQHF
TRBJ2-1 | TRBV7-9 | CASSLSETTDNEQFF
TRBJ1-1 | TRBV7-9 | CASSYWALNTEAFF
TRBJ2-2 | TRBV3-1/TRBV3-2 | CASSQLSRELFF
TRBJ2-7 | TRBV28 | CASSLRDRVLNEQYF
TRBJ2-3 | TRBV24-1 | CATSDSGPPPRQGATDTQYF
TRBJ1-3 | TRBV6-1 | CASSEPWDRRNTIYF
TRBJ1-2 | TRBV7-9 | CASSFGPTGNYGYTF
TRBJ1-2 | TRBV19 | CASSVFPADYGYTF
TRBJ2-7 | TRBV6-6 | CASSYSRLAGTYEQYF
TRBJ2-2 | TRBV7-2 | CASSLSRANTGELFF
TRBJ2-5 | TRBV6-6 | CASSTSGGMGETQYF
TRBJ2-4 | TRBV5-1 | CASSPGLPEQGFGKNIQYF
TRBJ2-5 | TRBV6-8 | CASSYPRGPSGGCEPQYF
TRBJ2-7 | TRBV6-1 | CASSEERGSSYEQYF
TRBJ2-2 | TRBV30 | CAWSTGENTGELFF
TRBJ2-4 | TRBV7-2 | CASSPGQNLAKNIQYF
TRBJ2-2 | TRBV9 | CASSLRTGNTGELFF
TRBJ2-1 | TRBV5-1 | CASSFSGVSSYNEQFF
TRBJ2-7 | TRBV4-3 | CASSQAASGSYEQYF
TRBJ1-5 | TRBV27 | CASSFTWQSSNQPQHF
TRBJ2-3 | TRBV5-4 | CASSRRGLWEGTDTQYF
TRBJ2-5 | TRBV3-1/TRBV3-2 | CASSLNPGGAQETQYF
TRBJ2-5 | TRBV5-1 | CASSESGGAEPQYF
TRBJ1-5 | TRBV7-2 | CASSLGTVLAPQHF
TRBJ2-1 | TRBV29-1 | CSVEPSGSYNEQFF
TRBJ2-1 | TRBV11-2 | CASSGQAGSYNEQFF
TRBJ2-3 | TRBV5-1 | CASSYTSVGADTQYF
TRBJ1-1 | TRBV19 | CASSTYREGRFF
TRBJ1-6 | TRBV7-2 | CASSLAGTGLNSPLHF
TRBJ1-6 | TRBV19 | CASSITGVRLNSPLHF
TRBJ1-6 | TRBV19 | CASSIRGNSPLHF
TRBJ1-6 | TRBV19 | CASRTRQGGSPLHF
TRBJ2-5 | TRBV2 | CASSLAGGHQTQYF
TRBJ1-5 | TRBV2 | CASSDRVGVRDQPQHF
TRBJ2-5 | TRBV3-1/TRBV3-2 | CASRERGEGETQYF
TRBJ2-7 | TRBV4-1 | CASSQGGQPSYEQYF